This T cell receptor (beta chain) comes out of a study of CD8+ T cells in alopecia areata. Study summary: Those patients who were treated received oral tofacitinib, which was given at 5 to 10 mg twice daily for moderate-to-severe alopecia areata.

In its sample, this clone was seen once. Its specificity is unknown. The CDR3 runs to 11 residues. The V end was cut by 6 bases, the J end by 9 bases, with 13 bases between. Looked up from germline, CDR1 is GTSNPN and CDR2 is SVGIG (reference sequence). RNA extraction and reverse transcription yielded cDNA as sequencing template. TCRdb's copy holds only in-frame clones and misses some; the assay was immunoSEQ multiplex PCR. The data show about 160,000 clones, approximately 60% seen once. Treatment in this sample: oral pan-JAK inhibitor, 5-10 mg twice daily. Sorted populations comprised CD4+ and CD8+ T cells obtained from PBMCs. Whole-study findings and limits: The study found higher clonality in lesional than normal scalp, especially in alopecia totalis/universalis. There was only one nonresponder, so it was unclear how baseline CD8+ expansion relates to response.

The specimen comprised CD4+ T cells sorted from blood, sampled at week 24, from a patient treated with tofacitinib. The V call is TRBV30, the J call TRBJ2-3; D may be TRBD1 (5 bases). The receptor was derived from a human donor with alopecia areata. CDR3 DNA: TGTGCCTGCCAGGGTCCACCAACGCAGTATTTT. It encodes CACQGPPTQYF.